This record concerns one TCR beta chain sequence. Its target is not known. Only in-frame clones appear in the TCRdb table, and some are missing; sequencing was by immunoSEQ multiplex PCR. The sample includes some 140,000 clones, about 92% of them seen just once. This record comes from a study of T cell responses to AZD1222 COVID-19 vaccine. Study-wide points: Epitopes outside B.1.351 and B.1.1.7 mutated regions reportedly drew nearly half of spike TCRs. Clonal diversity may have been underestimated in mostly white British donors. Only five or six individuals given AZD1222 were seropositive at baseline.

CDR3 size: 13 residues. CDR1 and CDR2 (germline): LNHDA, SQIVND (reference sequence). The V and J ends lost 5 bases and 1 base respectively, with 8 bases between them. The clonotype comes from an adult in good health. Source: peripheral blood, taken on day 0 of AZD1222 vaccination. The gene calls are TRBV19 and TRBJ1-1, with D unresolved. CDR3 DNA sequence: TGTGCCAGTAGTCTTGGATCGAACACTGAAGCTTTCTTT. Translating gives CASSLGSNTEAFF.